Reported below is one T cell receptor (beta chain). These data originate in a study of early T cells in non-severe SARS-CoV-2 infection. Unique molecular identifiers were affixed to single, distinct cDNA molecules. TCRdb analysed the 5' RACE reads with MiXCR anew, one entry per CDR3 protein. The sample shows some 77,000 distinct CDR3 sequences, roughly a sixth of them seen only once. Germline V gives CDR1 DFQATT, CDR2 SNEGSKA (reference sequence). CDR3 length: 14 amino acids. With V trimmed by 6 bases and J by 2 bases, 8 bases remained unmatched. Sample: whole blood. The TCR originated in an adult who was a healthcare worker with PCR-confirmed SARS-CoV-2 infection or an uninfected control (not recorded which). The V call is TRBV20-1, the J call TRBJ2-7, with TRBD2 matching 9 bases. The CDR3 DNA reads as TGCAGTGCGTACTACGGCGGGAGGGCCTACGAGCAGTACTTC. This gives the protein CSAYYGGRAYEQYF.